Listed here is a single T cell receptor (beta chain). The same CDR3 can be traced to other DNA sequences in this sample. The sample is drawn from a study of blood T cell repertoires in COVID-19. Study background: T cells, B-cell-depleted T cells, or PBMCs supplied cDNA or gDNA.

Which cohort a participant joined came from the clinical history participants gave. Cohort 3 donors were reported recovered after two negative PCRs, clearance, or symptom resolution. V shed 0 bases and J shed 0 bases, with 7 bases lying between them. The CDR3 is 14 residues long. The germline gives CDR1 SGHRS, CDR2 YFSETQ. Assay: immunoSEQ multiplex PCR; the TCRdb copy retains only in-frame clones and omits some. The sample shows about 260,000 clones, 75% to 90% of them seen only once. This rearrangement joins TRBV5-1 to TRBJ2-7; D is unresolved. Sequencing was performed on PBMCs or T cells enriched from blood (not recorded which). The clonotype comes from a young woman who had recovered from COVID-19. Here the CDR3 DNA reads TGCGCCAGCAGCTTGGACAGAAGCTCCTACGAGCAGTACTTC. Translation: CASSLDRSSYEQYF.